This T cell receptor (beta chain) was recovered during a study of human T cells and chemical hapten exposure. TCRdb recomputed calls from the RACE reads with MiXCR, one row per CDR3 protein. The sample lists about 99,000 distinct CDR3 sequences; around an eighth were seen once. Study-wide points: Expanded TCRs showed more large CDR3 clusters than pre-sensitization or healthy control sets.

This clonotype was counted many times. The antigen remains unidentified. The time point was: patch test 1, 2 weeks after DPC sensitization. As for treatment: therapeutic diphenylcyclopropenone sensitization with weekly scalp DPC. From germline, CDR1 is SQVTM and CDR2 ANQGSEA. V gave up 7 bases and J gave up 8 bases, with 18 bases separating them. This CDR3 is 13 amino acids long. The chain couples TRBV29-1 to TRBJ2-1; maybe TRBD2 (6 bases). This receptor was taken from a woman between 35 and 50 years old with alopecia areata. Some clones in this sample may be carry-over from other donors' samples. The material sequenced was whole blood, taken in connection with sensitization to the hapten diphenylcyclopropenone (DPC). The CDR3 DNA follows: TGCAGCGCGGCGGGAAGTATTCCTCATGAGCAGTTCTTC. As protein: CSAAGSIPHEQFF.